The clone carrying this TCR beta chain appeared once. The CDR3 is 14 residues long. CDR1 is LGHDT, CDR2 YNNKEL, per germline (reference sequence). V lost 4 bases and J 0 bases, leaving 7 bases between the germline ends. This sample was included in a study of blood T cell repertoires in COVID-19. TCRdb's copy holds only in-frame clones and misses some; the assay was immunoSEQ multiplex PCR. This repertoire shows around 200,000 clones, around 83% found once; its top ten account for around 6.3%. This sequence joins TRBV3-1 (or the pseudogene TRBV3-2) and TRBJ1-3, with unresolved D. This clonotype was obtained from a woman aged 40 to 50 with acute or convalescent COVID-19. Sequencing was performed on peripheral blood. DNA of the CDR3: TGTGCCAGCAGCCTCCTAAGCTCTGGAAACACCATATATTTT. Its translation: CASSLLSSGNTIYF.